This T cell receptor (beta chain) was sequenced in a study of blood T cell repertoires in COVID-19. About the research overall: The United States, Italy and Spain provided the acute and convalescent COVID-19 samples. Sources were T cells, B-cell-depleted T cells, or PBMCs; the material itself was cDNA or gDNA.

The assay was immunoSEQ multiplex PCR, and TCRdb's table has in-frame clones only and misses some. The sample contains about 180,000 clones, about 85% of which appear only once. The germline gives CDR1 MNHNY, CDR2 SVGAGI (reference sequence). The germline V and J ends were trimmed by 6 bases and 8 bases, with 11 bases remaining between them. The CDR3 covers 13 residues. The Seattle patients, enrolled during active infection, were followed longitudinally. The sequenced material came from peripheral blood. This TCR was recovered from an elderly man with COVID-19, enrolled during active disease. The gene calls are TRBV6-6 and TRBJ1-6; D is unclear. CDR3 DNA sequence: TGTGCCAGCAGCCAGAGGGTTGATTCACCCCTCCACTTT. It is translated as CASSQRVDSPLHF.